The 9 T cell receptor beta chains given below trace back to one sample, sequenced in a study of metastatic and nonmetastatic thyroid tumors (TCRdb year 2020). None of the patients had been given any treatment before thyroid surgery. Library preparation used PCR. The data were produced on an Illumina HiSeq 4000. TCRdb reanalyzed the raw reads on its own, using fastp at Q25 for trimming and MiXCR for clone calling, and kept in-frame beta chains. In all, the sample holds some 86,000 clones, and around 12% of those were seen once. In total, the top ten clones hold 7% to 10% of the sample. Sequencing used tumor tissue. The receptors come from a female donor with papillary thyroid cancer or a benign thyroid nodule (not recorded which). Some clones in this sample may be carry-over from other donors' samples.

As for this clone: The junction does not match germline at one end; this may be a read error. The chain's CDR3 is CASILWGQSAKNIQYF. The CDR3 bases are TGTGCCAGCATCTTATGGGGACAGTCAGCCAAAAACATTCAGTACTTC. This chain uses TRBV7-6 with TRBJ2-4; 7 nucleotides match TRBD1. In germline, CDR1 is SGHVS, CDR2 FNYEAQ. This CDR3 is built from 16 residues.

There are many counts of this clone. The chain links TRBV28 to TRBJ2-4; D uncertain. Germline CDR1 is MDHEN and CDR2 is SYDVKM. There are 15 residues in the CDR3. Trimming took off 3 bases at V and 0 bases at J, with 9 bases between the two ends. The CDR3 DNA is TGTGCCAGCAGTTTTGCTAGACAAGCCAAAAACATTCAGTACTTC. It encodes CASSFARQAKNIQYF.

The table lists this clone with many counts. The chain couples TRBV12-3 or TRBV12-4 to TRBJ1-1; D gene unclear. Trimming took 4 bases from V and 11 from J, leaving 14 bases between them. CDR3 size: 12 residues. The CDR3 sequence is CASSSVPTVAFF. CDR3 DNA sequence: TGTGCCAGCAGTTCAGTCCCAACGGTGGCTTTCTTT.

V and J are TRBV6-1 and TRBJ1-6, with 7 bases lining up with TRBD1. The junction had 6 bases not matched to a gene; V was cut back by 6 bases and J by 4 bases. CDR3 length: 15 amino acids. Germline V gene lookup returns CDR1 MNHNS and CDR2 SASEGT. DNA of the CDR3: TGTGCCAGCAGGAAGGGACAGCCATATAATTCACCCCTCCACTTT. Encoded protein: CASRKGQPYNSPLHF.

This clone showed up many times. The rearrangement uses TRBV15 and TRBJ1-3, with D perhaps TRBD1 (6 bases). CDR3 length equals 13 residues. Germline CDR1 LNHNV, CDR2 YYDKDF (reference sequence). V lost 3 bases to trimming and J lost 3 bases, with 6 bases between them. The DNA for the CDR3 is TGTGCCACCAGCAGGACAGGTGGAAACACCATATATTTT. Amino acids: CATSRTGGNTIYF.

This clone was seen many times. The rearrangement uses TRBV7-6 and TRBJ2-3, with 9 bases fitting TRBD2. The germline V gene encodes CDR1 SGHVS and CDR2 FNYEAQ. V gave up 5 bases and J gave up 0 bases; unmatched junction bases: 9. The CDR3 totals 17 residues. CDR3 region: CASSPLSTSGSTDTQYF. The CDR3 DNA reads as TGTGCCAGCAGCCCCCTATCGACTAGCGGTAGCACAGATACGCAGTATTTT. Complete variable domain (other parts from reference TRBV7-6 and TRBJ2-3): GAGVSQSPRYKVTKRGQDVALRCDPISGHVSLYWYRQALGQGPEFLTYFNYEAQQDKSGLPNDRFSAERPEGSISTLTIQRTEQRDSAMYRCASSPLSTSGSTDTQYFGPGTRLTVL.

Ten or more counts support this clone. The sample has other DNA sequences that encode this CDR3 too. The CDR3 reads CASTRVTDTQYF. Written as DNA, the CDR3 is TGTGCCAGCACCCGAGTGACAGATACGCAGTATTTT. The rearrangement joins TRBV28 to TRBJ2-3; D ambiguous. Germline values: CDR1 MDHEN, CDR2 SYDVKM. This CDR3 region has 12 residues. The germline V and J ends were trimmed by 7 bases and 3 bases, with 8 bases remaining between them.

In its sample, this clone was seen once. This could be a read error, since a much larger clone is one nucleotide away. The chain has TRBV5-1 and TRBJ2-5; D unclear. V was pared by 4 bases and J by 0 bases, with 10 bases between. The CDR3 spans 14 residues. Per the germline V gene, CDR1 is SGHRS and CDR2 is YFSETQ. In DNA, the CDR3 is TGCGCCAGCAGCGGCGGCAGCTACCAAGAGACCCAGTACTTC. This codes for CASSGGSYQETQYF. Full variable domain (outside the CDR3, taken from reference TRBV5-1 and TRBJ2-5): KAGVTQTPRYLIKTRGQQVTLSCSPISGHRSVSWYQQTPGQGLQFLFEYFSETQRNKGNFPGRFSGRQFSNSRSEMNVSTLELGDSALYLCASSGGSYQETQYFGPGTRLLVL.

The table lists this clone with many counts. The genes are TRBV7-2 and TRBJ2-7, with unresolved D. There are 15 residues in the CDR3. From germline, CDR1 is SGHTA and CDR2 FQGNSA. Deletions cut 1 base from V and 1 base from J, with 11 bases between. The CDR3 spells CASSLGTMGSYEQYF. CDR3 bases: TGTGCCAGCAGCTTAGGTACGATGGGGTCCTACGAGCAGTACTTC. Full variable domain (outside the CDR3, taken from reference TRBV7-2 and TRBJ2-7): GAGVSQSPSNKVTEKGKDVELRCDPISGHTALYWYRQSLGQGLEFLIYFQGNSAPDKSGLPSDRFSAERTGGSVSTLTIQRTQQEDSAVYLCASSLGTMGSYEQYFGPGTRLTVT.